The 8 T cell receptor beta chains below all came from one sample that was sequenced in a study of PD-1 blockade in classical Hodgkin lymphoma. Generated by immunoSEQ multiplex PCR, the TCRdb table keeps only in-frame clones and is missing some. The repertoire has 95,000 to 100,000 clones, about 89% of them found once; the top ten carry more than 6.5%. In every patient, relapse followed autologous stem cell transplantation, while exposure to brentuximab vedotin differed. The sequencing used peripheral blood mononuclear cells (PBMCs), collected before the second cycle of nivolumab. These receptor sequences come from a human donor with classical Hodgkin lymphoma.

This chain connects TRBV7-9 to TRBJ2-3; 7 bases map to TRBD1. The CDR3 runs to 14 residues. Germline CDR1 SEHNR, CDR2 FQNEAQ (reference sequence). Trimming removed 5 bases from V and 3 bases from J; junction bases left unmatched: 5. The CDR3 DNA reads as TGTGCCAGCAGCAGACCGGGACAGACAGATACGCAGTATTTT. Translation: CASSRPGQTDTQYF. Full variable domain (rest looked up from reference TRBV7-9 and TRBJ2-3): DTGVSQNPRHKITKRGQNVTFRCDPISEHNRLYWYRQTLGQGPEFLTYFQNEAQLEKSRLLSDRFSAERPKGSFSTLEIQRTEQGDSAMYLCASSRPGQTDTQYFGPGTRLTVL.

V gene TRBV5-4 combines with J gene TRBJ2-2; 7 nucleotides agree with TRBD2. This CDR3 comprises 13 residues. Germline V gene sequence: CDR1 SGHNT, CDR2 YYREEE (reference sequence). Trimming removed 5 bases from V and 4 bases from J; junction bases left unmatched: 2. The CDR3 is CASRGGGTGELFF. The CDR3 DNA is TGTGCCAGCAGGGGCGGGGGCACCGGGGAGCTGTTTTTT.

The gene calls are TRBV6-1 and TRBJ2-7; TRBD1 agrees at 8 bases. V lost 2 bases and J lost 3; bases outside the gene matches: 12. The CDR3 consists of 17 residues. Germline assignment: CDR1 MNHNS and CDR2 SASEGT. This chain's CDR3 is CASSERSLRTGGYEQYF. The CDR3 bases are TGTGCCAGCAGTGAAAGATCTCTTCGTACAGGGGGCTACGAGCAGTACTTC.

This chain connects TRBV5-1 to TRBJ2-1, with 8 bases that match TRBD2. CDR1 SGHRS and CDR2 YFSETQ come from the germline V gene. V was pared by 5 bases and J by 10 bases, with 5 bases of the junction left unmatched. This CDR3 contains 12 residues. The CDR3 nucleotides are TGCGCCAGCAGTTTTGAGCGGGGGGAGCAGTTCTTC. This codes for CASSFERGEQFF. The entire variable domain, with the rest obtained from reference TRBV5-1 and TRBJ2-1, is as follows: KAGVTQTPRYLIKTRGQQVTLSCSPISGHRSVSWYQQTPGQGLQFLFEYFSETQRNKGNFPGRFSGRQFSNSRSEMNVSTLELGDSALYLCASSFERGEQFFGPGTRLTVL.

This clone is a singleton in its sample. The V and J genes are TRBV28 and TRBJ1-2, with a tentative D call TRBD1 (5 bases). The CDR3 loop spans 14 amino acids. V lost 6 bases to trimming and J lost 4 bases, with 15 bases between them. Germline V lookup: CDR1 MDHEN, CDR2 SYDVKM. The CDR3 reads CASSPGTDFYGYTF. In nucleotides, the CDR3 is TGTGCCAGCAGCCCCGGGACGGATTTCTATGGCTACACCTTC.

This chain uses TRBV12-5 with TRBJ2-5; no firm D call. In germline, CDR1 is LGHNT, CDR2 FRNRAP. This CDR3 spans 12 amino acids. The V gene lost 5 bases and the J gene lost 5 bases, with 9 bases spanning the gap. This CDR3 is CASGPSRETQYF. The CDR3 DNA reads as TGTGCTAGTGGTCCCTCGCGGGAGACCCAGTACTTC.

The chain recombines TRBV6-5 with TRBJ1-2; TRBD1 matches 7 bases. The CDR3 covers 13 residues. From germline, CDR1 is MNHEY and CDR2 SVGAGI. V shed 3 bases and J 5 bases; nucleotides not matched to a gene: 3. In DNA form, the CDR3 reads TGTGCCAGCAGTTATGCACAGGGGTATGGCTACACCTTC. Protein: CASSYAQGYGYTF.

Sample share makes this clone medium-sized. The chain carries TRBV2 and TRBJ2-5, with TRBD1 matching over 9 bases. This CDR3 region has 14 residues. With V trimmed by 1 base and J by 5 bases, 2 bases remained unmatched. CDR1 and CDR2 (germline): SNHLY, FYNNEI. The CDR3 spells CASSEGTGVETQYF. CDR3 bases: TGTGCCAGCAGTGAAGGGACAGGGGTGGAGACCCAGTACTTC.